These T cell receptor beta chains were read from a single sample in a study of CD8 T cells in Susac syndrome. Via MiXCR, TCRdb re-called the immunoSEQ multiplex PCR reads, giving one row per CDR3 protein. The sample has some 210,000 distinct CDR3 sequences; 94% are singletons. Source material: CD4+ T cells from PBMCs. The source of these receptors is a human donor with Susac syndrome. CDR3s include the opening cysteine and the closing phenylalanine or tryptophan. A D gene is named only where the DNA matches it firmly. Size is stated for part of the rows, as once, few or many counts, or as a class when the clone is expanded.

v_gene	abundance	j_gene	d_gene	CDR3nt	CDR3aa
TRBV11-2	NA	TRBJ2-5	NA	TGTGCCAGCAGCCTAGACAGGTTACAAGAGACCCAGTACTTC	CASSLDRLQETQYF
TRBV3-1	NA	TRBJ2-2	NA	TGTGCCAGCAGCCAAGTTCACGGGGAGCTGTTTTTT	CASSQVHGELFF
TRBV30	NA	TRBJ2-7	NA	TGTGCCTGGAGTGTAGAGGATCCATACGAGCAGTACTTC	CAWSVEDPYEQYF
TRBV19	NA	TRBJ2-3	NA	TGTGCCAGTAGTATAAAGAGGGATACGCAGTATTTT	CASSIKRDTQYF
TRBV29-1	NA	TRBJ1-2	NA	TGCAGCGTTGGACAGGCTCGTGGCTACACCTTC	CSVGQARGYTF
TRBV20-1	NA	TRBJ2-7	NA	TGCAGTGCTTATTACGCCAGGGGTCCCTCCTACGAGCAGTACTTC	CSAYYARGPSYEQYF
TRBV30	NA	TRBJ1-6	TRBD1	TGTGCCTGGAGTCACGACAGGGATAATTCACCCCTCCACTTT	CAWSHDRDNSPLHF
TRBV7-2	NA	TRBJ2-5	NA	TGTGCCAGCAGCTACGTCCGGGGGCAGACCCAGTACTTC	CASSYVRGQTQYF
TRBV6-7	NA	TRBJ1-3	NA	TGTGCCAGCAGTTACCGAGACCCCGGAAACACCATATATTTT	CASSYRDPGNTIYF
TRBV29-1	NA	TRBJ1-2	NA	TGCAGCGCCGTAGGGGGGAATGGCTACACCTTC	CSAVGGNGYTF
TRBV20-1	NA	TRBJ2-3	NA	TGCAGTGCTAGGGACAGTTACACAGATACGCAGTATTTT	CSARDSYTDTQYF
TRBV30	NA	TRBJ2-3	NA	TGTGCCTTGGGGGGATTCGGGAGCAGCACAGATACGCAGTATTTT	CALGGFGSSTDTQYF
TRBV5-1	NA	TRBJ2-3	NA	TGCGCCAGCAGCCCCGGGACATTTGTCGCTAGCACAGATACGCAGTATTTT	CASSPGTFVASTDTQYF
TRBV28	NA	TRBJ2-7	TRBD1	TGTGCCAGCACTTCGCCCAGGACAGGCACCTACGAGCAGTACTTC	CASTSPRTGTYEQYF
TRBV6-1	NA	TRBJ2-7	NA	TGTGCCAGCAGTGAAGCTGGCCTCTACGAGCAGTACTTC	CASSEAGLYEQYF
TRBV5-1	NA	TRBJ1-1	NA	TGCGCCAGCAGCTTGGGGGCCGCGGGGAACACTGAAGCTTTCTTT	CASSLGAAGNTEAFF
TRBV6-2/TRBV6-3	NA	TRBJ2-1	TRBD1	TGTGCCAGCAGTAGAGGACAGGGAGGCGAGCAGTTCTTC	CASSRGQGGEQFF
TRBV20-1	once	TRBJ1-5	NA	TGCAGTGCTGAGGACGGTAGCAATCAGCCCCAGCATTTT	CSAEDGSNQPQHF
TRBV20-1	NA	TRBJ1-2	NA	TGCAGTGCTAGTGGGGGGGACATCGGACGGGTTGGCGGCTACACCTTC	CSASGGDIGRVGGYTF
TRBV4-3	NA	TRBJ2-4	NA	TGCGCCAGCAGCCAATCTTCGACCGGCGGGAAAAACATTCAGTACTTC	CASSQSSTGGKNIQYF
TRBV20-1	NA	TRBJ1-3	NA	TGCAGTGCTAGCCTTCACAACGGAGGGTTCGGAAACACCATATATTTT	CSASLHNGGFGNTIYF
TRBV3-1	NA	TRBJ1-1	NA	TGTGCCAGCAGCCAAGTTGAGGGCGCAGGGGTGGCTTTCTTT	CASSQVEGAGVAFF
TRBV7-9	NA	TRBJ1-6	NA	TGTGCCAGCAGCTTAGATGGGGGACTGAATTCACCCCTCCACTTT	CASSLDGGLNSPLHF
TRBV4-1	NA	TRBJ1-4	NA	TGCGCCAGCAGCCCCTTATCAGGGGTCGGGAAAAAACTGTTTTTT	CASSPLSGVGKKLFF
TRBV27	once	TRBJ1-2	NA	TGTGCCAGCAGTTTATCGGCAGGGAATGGCTACACCTTC	CASSLSAGNGYTF
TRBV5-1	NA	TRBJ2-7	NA	TGCGCCAGCAGCTTGGGTAATTTAGGGACATCGTCCTACGAGCAGTACTTC	CASSLGNLGTSSYEQYF
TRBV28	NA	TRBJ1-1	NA	TGTGCCAGCAGTTTCCCAGGGTTGAACACTGAAGCTTTCTTT	CASSFPGLNTEAFF
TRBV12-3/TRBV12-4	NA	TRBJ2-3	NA	TGTGCCAGCATGTCGGCTATCAGCACAGATACGCAGTATTTT	CASMSAISTDTQYF
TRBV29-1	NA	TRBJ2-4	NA	TGCAGCGCCGAAACGCAGGGGCGGGGCATTCAGTACTTC	CSAETQGRGIQYF
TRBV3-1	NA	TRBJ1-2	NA	TGTGCCAGCAGCCAACGCCACTTAGGGCAGGGCCCTAACTATGGCTACACCTTC	CASSQRHLGQGPNYGYTF
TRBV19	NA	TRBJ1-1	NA	TGTGCCAGTACTCACAGGGCCCTGGACACTGAAGCTTTCTTT	CASTHRALDTEAFF
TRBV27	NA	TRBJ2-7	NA	TGTGCCAGCAGTTCGGTCGGACGGAAGGAGCAGTACTTC	CASSSVGRKEQYF
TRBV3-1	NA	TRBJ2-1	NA	TGTGCCAGCAGCCAAGACATCCACAATGAGCAGTTCTTC	CASSQDIHNEQFF
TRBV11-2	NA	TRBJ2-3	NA	TGTGCCAGCAGCCACGGAATCCTAGGGCGGGGGCGTCGATACACAGATACGCAGTATTTT	CASSHGILGRGRRYTDTQYF
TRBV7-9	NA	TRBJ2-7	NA	TGTGCCAGCAGCTTAGAGGACGGGGAGCAGTACTTC	CASSLEDGEQYF
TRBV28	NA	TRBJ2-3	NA	TGTGCCAGCAGTTACCCCCCCCGCCTCACAGATACGCAGTATTTT	CASSYPPRLTDTQYF
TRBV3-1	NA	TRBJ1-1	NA	TGTGCCAGCAGCCAAGACAGGGAGAACACTGAAGCTTTCTTT	CASSQDRENTEAFF
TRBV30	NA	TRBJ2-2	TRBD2	TGTGCCTGGAGTGTCCCGTGGGACTACCGAGGCACCGGGGAGCTGTTTTTT	CAWSVPWDYRGTGELFF
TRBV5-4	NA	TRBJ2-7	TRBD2	TGTGCCAGCAGCTTAGAACCGGGACTAAGCTCCTACGAGCAGTACTTC	CASSLEPGLSSYEQYF
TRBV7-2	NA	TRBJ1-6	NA	TGTGCCAGCAGCCCCACCAGGGCCGGAAATTCACCCCTCCACTTT	CASSPTRAGNSPLHF
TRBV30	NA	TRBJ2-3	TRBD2	TGTGCCCAAGCGGGGGCCTCCACAGATACGCAGTATTTT	CAQAGASTDTQYF
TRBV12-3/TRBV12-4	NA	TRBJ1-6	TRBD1	TGTGCCAGCAGTTTGAGACAGGGTGTTAATTCACCCCTCCACTTT	CASSLRQGVNSPLHF
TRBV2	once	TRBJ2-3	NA	TGTGCCAGCAGTGAAAGGCAGGGAATCACAGATACGCAGTATTTT	CASSERQGITDTQYF
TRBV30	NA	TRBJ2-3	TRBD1	TGTGCCTGGAGCGTGGGACAGGGGGTAGATACGCAGTATTTT	CAWSVGQGVDTQYF
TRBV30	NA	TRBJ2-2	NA	TGTGCCTGGACTCATCAACGAGGGGAGCTGTTTTTT	CAWTHQRGELFF
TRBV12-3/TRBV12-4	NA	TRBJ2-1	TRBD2	TGTGCCAGCAGTTTATTAGGACTAGCGGCGAACAATGAGCAGTTCTTC	CASSLLGLAANNEQFF
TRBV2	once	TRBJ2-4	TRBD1	TGTGCCAGCAGTGATAGTAAGACAGGGGCCTTTATTCAGTACTTC	CASSDSKTGAFIQYF